The 19 T cell receptor beta chains presented below share a single source sample, sequenced in a study of graft-versus-host responses after intestinal transplantation. No antigen has been assigned to these receptors. TCRdb keeps only in-frame clones here, not all; method: immunoSEQ multiplex PCR. The sample includes 71,000 or so clones, about 90% of them seen just once. The material sequenced was unstimulated CD8+ T cells sorted from spleen or lymph node cells, taken before intestinal transplant. The receptors were gathered from a human donor who received an intestinal transplant.

The gene calls are TRBV29-1 and TRBJ1-1, with D perhaps matching TRBD1 (5 bases). CDR3 size: 14 residues. Germline CDR1 reads SQVTM; CDR2 reads ANQGSEA. V shed 2 bases and J shed 3 bases, with 13 bases lying between them. Here the CDR3 DNA reads TGCAGCGTTGAATCGCCGGGGGGATACACTGAAGCTTTCTTT. Translated: CSVESPGGYTEAFF. The full variable domain, rest sourced from reference TRBV29-1 and TRBJ1-1, is SAVISQKPSRDICQRGTSLTIQCQVDSQVTMMFWYRQQPGQSLTLIATANQGSEATYESGFVIDKFPISRPNLTFSTLTVSNMSPEDSSIYLCSVESPGGYTEAFFGQGTRLTVV.

For the CDR3, the DNA is TGCAGCGTTACTGAACCTCATCAGCCCCAGCATTTT. This sequence encodes CSVTEPHQPQHF. The J gene is TRBJ1-5, the V gene TRBV29-1; the D is unclear. Trimming shortened V by 5 bases and J by 5 bases, and 10 bases separated the two germline ends. The CDR3 loop spans 12 amino acids. Germline loops: CDR1 SQVTM, CDR2 ANQGSEA.

V usage is TRBV11-2 and J usage is TRBJ1-2; D gene ambiguous. In germline, CDR1 is SGHAT, CDR2 FQNNGV. The V and J ends lost 1 base and 5 bases respectively, with 14 bases between them. The CDR3 loop spans 15 amino acids. For the CDR3, the DNA is TGTGCCAGCAGCTTAGCCCCCTATGGTAGTTATGGCTACACCTTC. It codes for CASSLAPYGSYGYTF. The complete variable domain, with remaining parts taken from reference TRBV11-2 and TRBJ1-2, reads EAGVAQSPRYKIIEKRQSVAFWCNPISGHATLYWYQQILGQGPKLLIQFQNNGVVDDSQLPKDRFSAERLKGVDSTLKIQPAKLEDSAVYLCASSLAPYGSYGYTFGSGTRLTVV.

The chain employs TRBV10-3 and TRBJ1-2; D is perhaps TRBD1 (6 bases). The germline gives CDR1 ENHRY, CDR2 SYGVKD. Trimming took off 5 bases at V and 0 bases at J, with 16 bases between the two ends. CDR3 size: 16 residues. The CDR3 sequence is CAISPDGGGPNYGYTF. The CDR3 DNA follows: TGTGCCATCAGTCCGGACGGCGGGGGGCCTAACTATGGCTACACCTTC.

The chain recombines TRBV6-5 with TRBJ1-6; D remains unclear. This CDR3 is built from 15 residues. Trimming pared 0 bases from V and 6 bases from J, leaving 9 bases between. Germline V gives CDR1 MNHEY, CDR2 SVGAGI. For the CDR3, the DNA is TGTGCCAGCAGTTACTCGATTTTGGCTAATTCACCCCTCCACTTT. Translation: CASSYSILANSPLHF.

The chain uses TRBV15 and TRBJ1-5; no clear D. CDR1 and CDR2 (germline): LNHNV, YYDKDF (reference sequence). There are 14 residues in the CDR3. V lost 9 bases and J 2 bases, leaving 14 bases between the germline ends. The chain's CDR3 is CATALLGGNQPQHF. In DNA, the CDR3 is TGTGCCACTGCCCTGTTGGGAGGCAATCAGCCCCAGCATTTT. The whole variable domain, filled in from reference TRBV15 and TRBJ1-5, reads DAMVIQNPRYQVTQFGKPVTLSCSQTLNHNVMYWYQQKSSQAPKLLFHYYDKDFNNEADTPDNFQSRRPNTSFCFLDIRSPGLGDTAMYLCATALLGGNQPQHFGDGTRLSIL.

V and J are TRBV27 and TRBJ1-4; TRBD1 agrees at 8 bases. V lost 5 bases and J lost 12; bases outside the gene matches: 8. This CDR3 spans 13 amino acids. The V gene's germline CDR1 is MNHEY and CDR2 SMNVEV (reference sequence). The CDR3 DNA follows: TGTGCCAGCAGTACGCGACAGGGGCGGGAACTGTTTTTT. It codes for CASSTRQGRELFF.

The V call is TRBV7-6, the J call TRBJ2-7; 9 bases are a match to TRBD1. Germline V gene data show CDR1 as SGHVS and CDR2 as FNYEAQ. This CDR3 region has 15 residues. Losses at the gene ends were 5 bases for V and 2 bases for J; bases not matched to a gene: 7. CDR3 sequence (DNA): TGTGCCAGCAGCCCGCCGGGGACAGGGACCTACGAGCAGTACTTC. This translates into CASSPPGTGTYEQYF.

V is TRBV21-1 and J is TRBJ2-3; TRBD1 is the table's D call and was not checked against the DNA. TRBV21-1 is an annotated pseudogene. This CDR3 spans 16 amino acids. The CDR3 sequence: CASSKGGRGVPDTQYF. The CDR3 nucleotides are TGTGCCAGCAGCAAAGGGGGCAGGGGCGTGCCAGATACGCAGTATTTT.

The count of this clone is one. The chain links TRBV4-1 to TRBJ1-1, with D tentatively TRBD1 (6 bases). Deletions cut 1 base from V and 4 bases from J, with 13 bases between. The length of the CDR3 is 15 residues. Looked up from germline, CDR1 is MGHRA and CDR2 is YSYEKL. The CDR3 sequence is CASSQAGGRGTEAFF. The CDR3 DNA sequence: TGCGCCAGCAGCCAAGCGGGGGGCCGCGGCACTGAAGCTTTCTTT.

The gene calls are TRBV11-2 and TRBJ2-7; TRBD1 matches 9 bases. The germline V gene encodes CDR1 SGHAT and CDR2 FQNNGV. This CDR3 is 14 amino acids long. J lost 2 bases, V lost 5 bases, and 4 bases had no gene match. In DNA, the CDR3 is TGTGCCAGCAGCCCTGGGACAGGGACCTACGAGCAGTACTTC. It encodes CASSPGTGTYEQYF.

The genes are TRBV27 and TRBJ1-5; D unresolved. The CDR3 totals 15 residues. Per the germline V gene, CDR1 is MNHEY and CDR2 is SMNVEV (reference sequence). Trimming took off 5 bases at V and 0 bases at J, with 11 bases between the two ends. The CDR3 loop is CASSTWPYSNQPQHF. The CDR3 DNA reads as TGTGCCAGCAGTACATGGCCGTATAGCAATCAGCCCCAGCATTTT.

The gene calls are TRBV19 and TRBJ1-2, with TRBD1 matching 8 bases. V lost 7 bases to trimming and J lost 7 bases; unmatched junction nucleotides: 2. The V gene's germline CDR1 is LNHDA and CDR2 SQIVND (reference sequence). This CDR3 spans 11 amino acids. CDR3 amino acids: CASTGGSGYTF. The CDR3 DNA is TGTGCCAGTACAGGGGGCTCTGGCTACACCTTC.

Details on this clone: One junction end disagrees with the germline gene, perhaps due to a read error. The chain joins TRBV7-7 to TRBJ2-3; possibly TRBD2 for D (5 bases). This CDR3 has 15 amino acids. Germline values: CDR1 SSHAT, CDR2 FNYEAQ (reference sequence). CDR3 nucleotides: TGTGCTAGCAGCTTGGGAGCGCAACCCACAGATACGCAGTATTTT. Residues: CASSLGAQPTDTQYF.

The J gene is TRBJ2-7, the V gene TRBV27; possibly TRBD1 for D (7 bases). The germline V gene encodes CDR1 MNHEY and CDR2 SMNVEV (reference sequence). This CDR3 region has 12 residues. Trimming took off 8 bases at V and 2 bases at J, with 10 bases between the two ends. This CDR3 is CASSRGAYEQYF. The CDR3, as DNA: TGTGCCAGCTCCAGGGGGGCCTACGAGCAGTACTTC.

The chain joins TRBV11-1 to TRBJ2-7, with D maybe TRBD1 (6 bases). The V end was cut by 5 bases, the J end by 3 bases, with 17 bases between. This CDR3 has 15 residues. The germline V gene encodes CDR1 SGHAT and CDR2 FQDESV (reference sequence). This CDR3 is CASSPVRGGNYEQYF. The CDR3 DNA reads TGTGCCAGCAGCCCAGTCAGGGGCGGTAACTACGAGCAGTACTTC. The variable domain in full, with the rest retrieved from reference TRBV11-1 and TRBJ2-7, is EAEVAQSPRYKITEKSQAVAFWCDPISGHATLYWYRQILGQGPELLVQFQDESVVDDSQLPKDRFSAERLKGVDSTLKIQPAELGDSAMYLCASSPVRGGNYEQYFGPGTRLTVT.

The chain employs TRBV6-5 and TRBJ2-3, with D possibly being TRBD2 (6 bases). The CDR3 is 16 residues long. V was trimmed by 4 bases and J by 0 bases, leaving 14 bases between them. Germline V gene lookup returns CDR1 MNHEY and CDR2 SVGAGI. The CDR3 DNA is TGTGCCAGCAGTTTATTAGCGGAAACTAGCACAGATACGCAGTATTTT. Its protein is CASSLLAETSTDTQYF.

The gene calls are TRBV13 and TRBJ2-1, with 15 bases aligning to TRBD2. Looked up from germline, CDR1 is PRHDT and CDR2 is FYEKMQ (reference sequence). This CDR3 comprises 16 residues. V was pared by 5 bases and J by 7 bases, with 6 bases of the junction left unmatched. The DNA for the CDR3 is TGTGCCAGCAGCCGAGAGGGACTAGCGGGGGGTAATGAGCAGTTCTTC. Protein sequence: CASSREGLAGGNEQFF.

This clone has more than one count but fewer than ten. This sequence joins TRBV6-1 and TRBJ2-7; 7 positions match TRBD2. CDR1 MNHNS and CDR2 SASEGT come from the germline V gene. After removal of 8 bases from V and 2 bases from J, the junction contained 12 bases not matched to a gene. The CDR3 loop spans 15 amino acids. The CDR3 coding sequence is TGTGCCAGCGGACCTTTGGCGGGAGCCCCCTACGAGCAGTACTTC. Its protein product is CASGPLAGAPYEQYF.